The clone carrying this T cell receptor (beta chain) was counted only a few times. Its antigen is unidentified. These data are taken from a study of beta chain features in type 1 diabetes. Study-wide findings and caveats: Moderate but significant shortening of TCRB CDR3s was recorded in all four CD4+ subsets from Type 1 diabetes patients. Sequencing from cDNA could over-represent high-TCR-expressing cells.

The germline V and J ends were trimmed by 8 bases and 0 bases, with 13 bases remaining between them. The germline CDR1 and CDR2 sequences are MGHDK and SYGVNS. The CDR3 is made up of 14 amino acids. Since all of the isolated RNA was reverse transcribed, expressed TCRB transcripts were what got sequenced. Method: immunoSEQ multiplex PCR; TCRdb's copy keeps in-frame clones and lacks some. Among under 300,000 clones listed, approximately 15% were seen once. The rearrangement uses TRBV25-1 and TRBJ2-5; D remains ambiguous. The specimen sequenced was naive CD4+ T cells from blood. The sequence derives from a young man with type 1 diabetes. The chain's CDR3 is CASASPGYQETQYF. The CDR3 DNA sequence: TGTGCCAGCGCCTCCCCCGGGTACCAAGAGACCCAGTACTTC.